Detailed here is one TCR beta chain. This table comes from immunoSEQ multiplex PCR, and its TCRdb copy is limited to in-frame clones, with some not included. The table records over 2 million clones, about 95% of them present only once. Trimming took 6 bases from V and 3 from J, leaving 8 bases between them. Germline lookup yields CDR1 SGHTA and CDR2 FQGNSA. This CDR3 has 13 amino acids. The data were obtained in a study of shared clonotypes between healthy human individuals. The chain carries TRBV7-2 and TRBJ2-2, with D possibly matching TRBD1 (5 bases). Sequencing was done on a sample of naive CD4+ T cells sorted from blood. Subset specified: CD45RA+ positively selected. The receptor comes from a man younger than 30 in good health. The CDR3 protein is CASRTGDTGELFF. CDR3 bases: TGTGCCAGCAGAACAGGAGACACCGGGGAGCTGTTTTTT.